There are a few counts of the clone carrying this T cell receptor beta chain. The CDR3 is cut off 3 residues early in the read; its end comes from the germline J gene. This specimen belongs to a study of T cell clonality in common variable immunodeficiency. Some clones are missing from TCRdb's copy, which holds only in-frame ones; the method was immunoSEQ multiplex PCR. The sample is made up of roughly 50,000 clones, none counted only once. Germline assignment: CDR1 LNHDA and CDR2 SQIVND (reference sequence). The CDR3 extends over 14 amino acids. Input material: peripheral blood mononuclear cells. The chain has TRBV19 and TRBJ1-2; D remains ambiguous. This sequence originates from a person aged 18 to 69 in good health. CDR3 sequence: CASSLGVVKNIYTF. The CDR3 bases that were read are TGTGCCAGTAGTCTCGGGGTAGTCAAAAACATC.